The T cell receptor (beta chain) described here comes from a study of human T cells and chemical hapten exposure. Time point defined: pre-sensitization, week 0. Treatment: therapeutic diphenylcyclopropenone sensitization with weekly scalp DPC. General study points: Sensitization with DPC brought no change to TCRs above 1 in 1000 in frequency.

The library put unique molecular identifiers onto individual cDNA molecules. MiXCR was run by TCRdb on the RACE reads, yielding one entry per CDR3 protein. Among some 110,000 distinct CDR3 sequences listed, roughly 12% were seen once. This CDR3 contains 13 residues. Trimming removed 7 bases from V and 5 bases from J; junction bases left unmatched: 1. From germline, CDR1 is MNHEY and CDR2 SVGEGT. This clonotype has ten or more counts. Its antigen remains unknown. This sequence originates from a woman between 45 and 60 years old with alopecia areata. Some clones in this sample may be carry-over from other donors' samples. The specimen comprised whole blood, sampled in connection with sensitization to the hapten diphenylcyclopropenone (DPC). The chain couples TRBV6-2 or TRBV6-3 to TRBJ1-6; TRBD1 matches at 8 bases. Here the CDR3 reads CASMDRDNSPLHF. CDR3 DNA sequence: TGTGCCAGCATGGACAGGGATAATTCACCCCTCCACTTT.